Following are 7 T cell receptor beta chains from one sample sequenced in a study of memory CD4+ T cells and cytomegalovirus serostatus. Method: immunoSEQ multiplex PCR; TCRdb's copy keeps in-frame clones and lacks some. Of about 50,000 clones in the sample, approximately 80% are singletons; the top ten hold around 0.6%. The sort gate was single viable CD3+CD4+CD8-CD45RO+ cells for memory CD4+ T cells. The sequencing input was memory CD4+ T cells from blood. Source of these receptors: an adult in good health and CMV-seronegative.

The V and J genes are TRBV6-4 and TRBJ2-3, with 8 positions matching TRBD2. J lost 2 bases, V lost 4 bases, and 11 bases had no gene match. Germline V gives CDR1 MRHNA, CDR2 SNTAGT. CDR3 length equals 17 residues. The CDR3 protein is CASSAVGAGAYTDTQYF. In nucleotides, the CDR3 is TGTGCCAGCAGTGCCGTCGGAGCGGGGGCCTACACAGATACGCAGTATTTT.

V usage is TRBV9 and J usage is TRBJ1-1; no clear D gene. The germline gives CDR1 SGDLS, CDR2 YYNGEE. V was pared by 0 bases and J by 2 bases, with 11 bases between. The CDR3 loop spans 15 amino acids. The CDR3: CASSVGGDHNTEAFF. The CDR3 DNA reads TGTGCCAGCAGCGTAGGCGGGGATCATAACACTGAAGCTTTCTTT.

The chain combines TRBV28 with TRBJ2-7; D is unclear. The ends were cut back, 6 bases at V and 3 bases at J, with 6 bases in the middle. CDR1 MDHEN and CDR2 SYDVKM come from the germline V gene. The CDR3 consists of 11 residues. CDR3 protein: CASRTLYEQYF. The CDR3, as DNA: TGTGCCAGCAGGACACTCTACGAGCAGTACTTC.

By share, this clone counts as medium-sized. This chain links TRBV27 with TRBJ1-5, with 9 bases aligning to TRBD1. Per germline, CDR1 MNHEY and CDR2 SMNVEV (reference sequence). V trimming: 8 bases; J trimming: 7 bases; junction bases outside the gene matches: 3. This CDR3 comprises 12 residues. The CDR3 here is CASSDRGQPQHF. Here the CDR3 DNA reads TGTGCCAGCTCCGACAGGGGGCAGCCCCAGCATTTT.

This chain links TRBV27 with TRBJ1-2; D remains ambiguous. The CDR3 consists of 17 residues. V was trimmed by 0 bases and J by 2 bases, leaving 16 bases between them. The germline V gene has CDR1 MNHEY and CDR2 SMNVEV (reference sequence). The CDR3: CASSLSLRLSENYGYTF. CDR3 bases: TGTGCCAGCAGTTTATCTCTTCGGTTGTCGGAAAACTATGGCTACACCTTC.

A single count supports this clone. This chain links TRBV15 with TRBJ2-7, with 10 bases matching TRBD1. J gave up 6 bases and V 3 bases, and 5 bases lay outside the gene matches. Germline loops: CDR1 LNHNV, CDR2 YYDKDF (reference sequence). CDR3 size: 14 residues. Here the CDR3 reads CATSSDRGRVEQYF. The DNA of the CDR3 is TGTGCCACCAGCAGTGACAGGGGGCGGGTCGAGCAGTACTTC.

In its sample, this clone was seen once. The gene calls are TRBV27 and TRBJ1-2; D is uncertain. The ends were cut back, 2 bases at V and 0 bases at J, with 7 bases in the middle. The V gene's germline CDR1 is MNHEY and CDR2 SMNVEV (reference sequence). The CDR3 loop spans 14 amino acids. The CDR3 DNA reads as TGTGCCAGCAGTTTAAACGGAGCTAACTATGGCTACACCTTC. Translation: CASSLNGANYGYTF.